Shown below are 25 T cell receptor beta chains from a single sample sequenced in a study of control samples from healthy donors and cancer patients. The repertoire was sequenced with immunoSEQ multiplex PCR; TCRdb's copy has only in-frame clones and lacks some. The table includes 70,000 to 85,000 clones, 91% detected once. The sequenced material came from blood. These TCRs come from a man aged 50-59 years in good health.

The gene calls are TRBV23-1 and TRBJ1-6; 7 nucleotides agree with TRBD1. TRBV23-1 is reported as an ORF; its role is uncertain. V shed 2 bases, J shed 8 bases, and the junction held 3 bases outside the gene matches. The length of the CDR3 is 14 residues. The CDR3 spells CASSQNRGDSPLHF. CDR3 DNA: TGCGCCAGCAGTCAAAACAGGGGAGATTCACCCCTCCACTTT.

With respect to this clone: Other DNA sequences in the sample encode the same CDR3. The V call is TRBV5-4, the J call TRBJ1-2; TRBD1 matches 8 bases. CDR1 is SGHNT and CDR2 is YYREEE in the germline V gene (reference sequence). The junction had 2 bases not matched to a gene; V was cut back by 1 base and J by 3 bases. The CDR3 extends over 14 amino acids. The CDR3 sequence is CASSLKGQDYGYTF. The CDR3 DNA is TGTGCCAGCAGCTTGAAGGGACAGGACTATGGCTACACCTTC.

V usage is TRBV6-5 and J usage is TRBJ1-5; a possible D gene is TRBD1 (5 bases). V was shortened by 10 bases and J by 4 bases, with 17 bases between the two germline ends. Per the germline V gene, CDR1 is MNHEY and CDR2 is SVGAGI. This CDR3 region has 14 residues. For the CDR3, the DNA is TGTGCCAACTCTATGGGACCCAGAAATCAGCCCCAGCATTTT. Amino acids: CANSMGPRNQPQHF.

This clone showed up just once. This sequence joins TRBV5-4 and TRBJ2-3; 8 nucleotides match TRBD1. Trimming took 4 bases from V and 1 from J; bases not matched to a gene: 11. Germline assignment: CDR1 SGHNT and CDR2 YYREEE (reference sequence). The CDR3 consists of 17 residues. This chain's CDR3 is CASSRGGDRRGTDTQYF. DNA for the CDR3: TGTGCCAGCAGCCGTGGAGGGGACAGGAGAGGCACAGATACGCAGTATTTT.

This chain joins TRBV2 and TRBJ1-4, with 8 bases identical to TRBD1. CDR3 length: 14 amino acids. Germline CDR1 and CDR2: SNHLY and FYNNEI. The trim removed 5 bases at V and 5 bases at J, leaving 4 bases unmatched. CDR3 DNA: TGTGCCAGCAGTACGGGACAGGCGAATGAAAAACTGTTTTTT. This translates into CASSTGQANEKLFF.

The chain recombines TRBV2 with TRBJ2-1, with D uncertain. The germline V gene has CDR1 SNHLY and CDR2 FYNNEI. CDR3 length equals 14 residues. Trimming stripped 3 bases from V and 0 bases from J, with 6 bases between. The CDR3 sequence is CASSDRSSYNEQFF. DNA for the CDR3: TGTGCCAGCAGTGACCGTAGCTCCTACAATGAGCAGTTCTTC.

CDR3 DNA: TGTGCCACCAGTGATCCACAGGTACCGGCCGGGGAGCTGTTTTTT. It codes for CATSDPQVPAGELFF. J is TRBJ2-2 and V is TRBV24-1; a weak D match, TRBD1 (5 bases). Per germline, CDR1 KGHDR and CDR2 SFDVKD. The germline V and J ends were trimmed by 3 bases and 6 bases, with 13 bases remaining between them. The length of the CDR3 is 15 residues.

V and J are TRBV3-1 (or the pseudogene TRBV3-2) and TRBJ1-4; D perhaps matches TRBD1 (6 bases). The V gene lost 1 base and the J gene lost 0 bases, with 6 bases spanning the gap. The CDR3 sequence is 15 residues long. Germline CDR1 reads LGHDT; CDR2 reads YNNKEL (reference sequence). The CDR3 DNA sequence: TGTGCCAGCAGCCAAGGGACAGCAACTAATGAAAAACTGTTTTTT. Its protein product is CASSQGTATNEKLFF.

The CDR3 here is CASSLLLPEAFF. As DNA, the CDR3 is TGTGCCAGCAGCTTACTTTTACCAGAAGCTTTCTTT. This sequence joins TRBV7-9 and TRBJ1-1, with D unclear. Germline CDR1 reads SEHNR; CDR2 reads FQNEAQ (reference sequence). This CDR3 contains 12 residues. The V gene lost 2 bases and the J gene lost 8 bases, with 9 bases spanning the gap.

CDR3: CASSESGKGSYEQYF. For the CDR3, the DNA is TGCGCCAGCAGTGAGAGTGGCAAAGGCTCCTACGAGCAGTACTTC. The chain couples TRBV10-1 to TRBJ2-7, with no clear D. Germline assignment: CDR1 WNHNN and CDR2 SYGVQD (reference sequence). The CDR3 sequence is 15 residues long. The germline V and J ends were trimmed by 2 bases and 0 bases, with 11 bases remaining between them.

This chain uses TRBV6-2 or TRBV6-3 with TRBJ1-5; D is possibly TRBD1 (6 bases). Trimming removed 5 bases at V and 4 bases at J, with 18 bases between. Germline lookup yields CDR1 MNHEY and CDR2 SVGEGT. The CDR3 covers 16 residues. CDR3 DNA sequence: TGTGCCAGCAGTCGATTTCGACAGGCTCGAAATCAGCCCCAGCATTTT. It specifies CASSRFRQARNQPQHF.

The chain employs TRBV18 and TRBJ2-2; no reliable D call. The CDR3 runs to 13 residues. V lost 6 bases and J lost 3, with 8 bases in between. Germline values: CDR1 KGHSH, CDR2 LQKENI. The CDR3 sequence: CASSPVDTGELFF. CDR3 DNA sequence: TGTGCCAGCTCCCCCGTTGACACCGGGGAGCTGTTTTTT.

CDR3 loop: CASSPTGMGDEQYF. The CDR3 DNA reads TGTGCCAGCAGCCCGACAGGGATGGGCGACGAGCAGTACTTC. The J gene is TRBJ2-7, the V gene TRBV14, with TRBD1 matching 7 bases. Per the germline V gene, CDR1 is SGHDN and CDR2 is FVKESK. The CDR3 is 14 residues long. V was clipped by 4 bases and J by 5 bases; unmatched bases: 8.

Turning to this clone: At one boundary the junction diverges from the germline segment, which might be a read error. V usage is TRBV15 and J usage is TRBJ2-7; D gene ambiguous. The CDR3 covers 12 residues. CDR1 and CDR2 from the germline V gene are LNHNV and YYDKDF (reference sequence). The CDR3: CATSRGRVLPLF. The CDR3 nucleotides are TGTGCCACCAGCAGAGGAAGGGTTCTTCCCCTCTTC. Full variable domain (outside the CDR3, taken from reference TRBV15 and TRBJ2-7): DAMVIQNPRYQVTQFGKPVTLSCSQTLNHNVMYWYQQKSSQAPKLLFHYYDKDFNNEADTPDNFQSRRPNTSFCFLDIRSPGLGDTAMYLCATSRGRVLPLFGPGTRLTVT.

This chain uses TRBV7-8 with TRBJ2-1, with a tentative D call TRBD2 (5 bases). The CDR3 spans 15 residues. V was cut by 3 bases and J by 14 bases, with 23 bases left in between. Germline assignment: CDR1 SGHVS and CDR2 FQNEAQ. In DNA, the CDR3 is TGTGCCAGCAGCTTGGCTTGGAGCGGACCCCATCTGGAGTTCTTC. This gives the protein CASSLAWSGPHLEFF.

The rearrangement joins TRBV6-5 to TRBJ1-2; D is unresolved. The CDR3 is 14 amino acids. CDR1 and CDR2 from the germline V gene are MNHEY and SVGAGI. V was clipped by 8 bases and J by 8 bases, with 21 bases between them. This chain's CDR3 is CASCLVGGSGGYTF. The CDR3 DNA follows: TGTGCCAGCTGCCTTGTAGGCGGGTCTGGAGGCTACACCTTC.

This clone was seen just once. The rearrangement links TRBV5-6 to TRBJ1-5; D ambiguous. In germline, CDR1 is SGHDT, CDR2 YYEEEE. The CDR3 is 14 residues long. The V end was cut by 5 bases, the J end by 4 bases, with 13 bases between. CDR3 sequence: CASSSVLLNQPQHF. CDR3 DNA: TGTGCCAGCAGTTCAGTCCTGCTTAATCAGCCCCAGCATTTT.

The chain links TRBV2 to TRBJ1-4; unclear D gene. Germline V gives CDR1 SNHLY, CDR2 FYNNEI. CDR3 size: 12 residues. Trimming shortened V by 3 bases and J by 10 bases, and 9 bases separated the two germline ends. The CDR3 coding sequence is TGTGCCAGCAGTGATGGGCCGGGAAAACTGTTTTTT. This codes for CASSDGPGKLFF.

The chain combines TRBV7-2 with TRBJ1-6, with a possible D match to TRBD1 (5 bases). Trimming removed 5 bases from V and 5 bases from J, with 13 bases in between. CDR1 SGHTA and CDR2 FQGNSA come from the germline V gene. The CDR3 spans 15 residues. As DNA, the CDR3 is TGTGCCAGCAGCCCCCGGAGACAGAATAATTCACCCCTCCACTTT. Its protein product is CASSPRRQNNSPLHF.

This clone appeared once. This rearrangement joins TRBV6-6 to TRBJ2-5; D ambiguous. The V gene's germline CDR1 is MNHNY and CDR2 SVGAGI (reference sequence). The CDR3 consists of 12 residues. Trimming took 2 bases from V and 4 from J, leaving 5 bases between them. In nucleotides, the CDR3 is TGTGCCAGCAGTTACCAGTCAGAGACCCAGTACTTC. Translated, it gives CASSYQSETQYF.

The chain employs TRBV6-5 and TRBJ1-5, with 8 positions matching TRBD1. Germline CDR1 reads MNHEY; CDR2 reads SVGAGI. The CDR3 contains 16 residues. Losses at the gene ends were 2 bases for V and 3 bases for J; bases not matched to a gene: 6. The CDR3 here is CASSYEDRANNQPQHF. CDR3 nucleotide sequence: TGTGCCAGCAGTTACGAGGACAGGGCCAACAATCAGCCCCAGCATTTT.

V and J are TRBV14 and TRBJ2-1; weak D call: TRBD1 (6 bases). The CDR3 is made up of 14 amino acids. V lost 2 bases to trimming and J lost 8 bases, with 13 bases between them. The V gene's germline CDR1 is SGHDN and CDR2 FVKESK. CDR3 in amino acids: CASSQLGQFYEQFF. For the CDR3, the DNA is TGTGCCAGCAGCCAATTAGGACAGTTCTATGAGCAGTTCTTC.

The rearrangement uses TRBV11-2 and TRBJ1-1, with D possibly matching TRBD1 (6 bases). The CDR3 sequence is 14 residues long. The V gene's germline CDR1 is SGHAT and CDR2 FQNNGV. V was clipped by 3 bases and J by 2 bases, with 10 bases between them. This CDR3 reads CASSFEGVNTEAFF. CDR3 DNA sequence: TGTGCCAGCAGCTTTGAGGGGGTAAACACTGAAGCTTTCTTT. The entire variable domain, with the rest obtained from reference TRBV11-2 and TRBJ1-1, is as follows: EAGVAQSPRYKIIEKRQSVAFWCNPISGHATLYWYQQILGQGPKLLIQFQNNGVVDDSQLPKDRFSAERLKGVDSTLKIQPAKLEDSAVYLCASSFEGVNTEAFFGQGTRLTVV.

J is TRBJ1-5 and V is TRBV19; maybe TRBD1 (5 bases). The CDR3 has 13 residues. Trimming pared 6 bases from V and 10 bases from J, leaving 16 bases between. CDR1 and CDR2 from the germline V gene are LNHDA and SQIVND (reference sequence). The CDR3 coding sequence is TGTGCCAGTAGCTCCGGGGGTCGTGGACCCCAGCATTTT. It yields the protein CASSSGGRGPQHF.

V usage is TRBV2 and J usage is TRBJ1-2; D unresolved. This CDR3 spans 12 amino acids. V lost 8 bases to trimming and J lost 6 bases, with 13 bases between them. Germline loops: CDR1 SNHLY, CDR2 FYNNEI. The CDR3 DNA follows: TGTGCCAGCGTGTATTTCGACGATGGCTACACCTTC. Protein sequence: CASVYFDDGYTF.